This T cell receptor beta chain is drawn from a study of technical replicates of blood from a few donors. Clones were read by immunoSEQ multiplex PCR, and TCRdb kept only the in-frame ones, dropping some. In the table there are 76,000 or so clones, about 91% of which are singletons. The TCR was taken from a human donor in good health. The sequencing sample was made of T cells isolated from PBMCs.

The CDR3 DNA sequence: TGTGCCAGCAGTCGGACAGCCACAAATCAGCCCCAGCATTTT. Its translation is CASSRTATNQPQHF. The chain carries TRBV6-1 and TRBJ1-5; D perhaps matches TRBD1 (6 bases). Per the germline V gene, CDR1 is MNHNS and CDR2 is SASEGT. V was clipped by 5 bases and J by 4 bases, with 12 bases between them. The CDR3 is 14 residues long.